This section outlines one TCR beta chain sequence together with its context. The sample comes from a study of follicular helper T cells after annual influenza vaccination. Time point noted: 2015-2016 season, pre-vaccination. The method was immunoSEQ multiplex PCR; TCRdb's version includes in-frame clones alone and lacks a portion of them. The sample shows 5,000 to 6,500 clones, nearly 85% of them seen only once. Trimming pared 7 bases from V and 10 bases from J, leaving 16 bases between. CDR1 and CDR2 (germline): SNHLY, FYNNEI. The CDR3 contains 13 residues. The TCR was taken from an adult who received the influenza vaccine. V gene TRBV2 combines with J gene TRBJ1-4; D unresolved. Sequencing used CXCR5- memory CD4+ T cells sorted from blood, obtained on the day of influenza vaccination. The CDR3 here is CASTGLGLGKLFF. CDR3 nucleotide sequence: TGTGCCAGCACGGGGTTGGGTTTGGGAAAACTGTTTTTT.